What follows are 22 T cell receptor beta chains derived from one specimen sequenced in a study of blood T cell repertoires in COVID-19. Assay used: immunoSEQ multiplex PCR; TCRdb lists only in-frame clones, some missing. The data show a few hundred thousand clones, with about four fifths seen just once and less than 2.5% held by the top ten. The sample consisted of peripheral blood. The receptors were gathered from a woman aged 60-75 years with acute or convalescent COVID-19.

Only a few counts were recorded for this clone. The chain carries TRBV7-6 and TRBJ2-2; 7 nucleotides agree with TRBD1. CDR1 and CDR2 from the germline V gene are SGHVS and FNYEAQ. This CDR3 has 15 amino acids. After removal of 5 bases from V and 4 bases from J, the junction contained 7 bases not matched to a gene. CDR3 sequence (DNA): TGTGCCAGCAGCCTGAGGGACAGCTTCACCGGGGAGCTGTTTTTT. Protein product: CASSLRDSFTGELFF. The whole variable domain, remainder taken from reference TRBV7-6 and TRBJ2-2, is GAGVSQSPRYKVTKRGQDVALRCDPISGHVSLYWYRQALGQGPEFLTYFNYEAQQDKSGLPNDRFSAERPEGSISTLTIQRTEQRDSAMYRCASSLRDSFTGELFFGEGSRLTVL.

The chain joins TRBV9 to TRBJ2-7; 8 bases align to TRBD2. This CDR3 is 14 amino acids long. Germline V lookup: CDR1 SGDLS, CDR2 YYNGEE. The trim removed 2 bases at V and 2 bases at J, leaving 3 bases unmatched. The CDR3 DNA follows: TGTGCCAGCAGCGTTGGCGGGGGGACCTACGAGCAGTACTTC. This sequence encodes CASSVGGGTYEQYF.

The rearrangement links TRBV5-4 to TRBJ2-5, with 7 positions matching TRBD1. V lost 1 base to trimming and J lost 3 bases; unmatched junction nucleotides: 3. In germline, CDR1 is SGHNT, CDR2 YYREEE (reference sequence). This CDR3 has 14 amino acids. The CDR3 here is CASSLRGRKETQYF. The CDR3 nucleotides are TGTGCCAGCAGCTTGAGGGGGCGAAAAGAGACCCAGTACTTC.

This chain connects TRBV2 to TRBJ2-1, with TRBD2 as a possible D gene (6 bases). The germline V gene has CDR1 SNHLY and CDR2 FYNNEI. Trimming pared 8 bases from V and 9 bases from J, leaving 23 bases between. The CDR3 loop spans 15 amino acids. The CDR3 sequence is CASLTTGTFHFEQFF. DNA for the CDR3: TGTGCCAGCCTCACTACCGGGACTTTCCACTTTGAGCAGTTCTTC.

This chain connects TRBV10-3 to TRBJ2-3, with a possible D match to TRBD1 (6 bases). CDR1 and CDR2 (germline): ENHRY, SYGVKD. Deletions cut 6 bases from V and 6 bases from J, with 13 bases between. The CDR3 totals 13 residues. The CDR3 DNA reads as TGTGCCATCAGGGACCAGGGGACGGATACGCAGTATTTT. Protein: CAIRDQGTDTQYF.

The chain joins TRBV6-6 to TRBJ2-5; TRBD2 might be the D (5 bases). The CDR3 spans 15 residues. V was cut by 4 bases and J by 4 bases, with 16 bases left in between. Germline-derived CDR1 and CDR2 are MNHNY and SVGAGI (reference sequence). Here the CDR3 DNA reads TGTGCCAGCAGTTTCACGAGCGGCGGCGGAGAGACCCAGTACTTC. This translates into CASSFTSGGGETQYF.

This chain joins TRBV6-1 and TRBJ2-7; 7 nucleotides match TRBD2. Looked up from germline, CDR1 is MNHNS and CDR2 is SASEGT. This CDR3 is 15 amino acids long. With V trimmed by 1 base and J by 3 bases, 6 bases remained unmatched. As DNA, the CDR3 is TGTGCCAGCAGTGAAGTGCCGGGACTAATCTACGAGCAGTACTTC. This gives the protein CASSEVPGLIYEQYF.

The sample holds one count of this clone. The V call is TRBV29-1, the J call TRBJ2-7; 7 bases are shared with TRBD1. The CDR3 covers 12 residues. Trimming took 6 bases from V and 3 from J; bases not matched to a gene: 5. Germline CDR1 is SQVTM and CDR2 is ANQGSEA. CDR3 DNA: TGCAGCGTGCAGGGGGAATTCTACGAGCAGTACTTC. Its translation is CSVQGEFYEQYF.

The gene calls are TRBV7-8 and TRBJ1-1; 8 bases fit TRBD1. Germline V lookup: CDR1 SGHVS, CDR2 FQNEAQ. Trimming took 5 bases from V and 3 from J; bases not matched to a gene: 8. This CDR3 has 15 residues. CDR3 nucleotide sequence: TGTGCCAGCAGCCACAACCCGACAGGGGACACTGAAGCTTTCTTT. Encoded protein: CASSHNPTGDTEAFF.

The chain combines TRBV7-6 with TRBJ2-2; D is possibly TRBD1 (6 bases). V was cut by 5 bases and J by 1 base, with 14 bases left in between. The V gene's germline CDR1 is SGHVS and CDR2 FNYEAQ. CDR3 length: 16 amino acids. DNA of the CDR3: TGTGCCAGCAGCCAAGCAGAGGGGGTGAACACCGGGGAGCTGTTTTTT. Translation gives CASSQAEGVNTGELFF.

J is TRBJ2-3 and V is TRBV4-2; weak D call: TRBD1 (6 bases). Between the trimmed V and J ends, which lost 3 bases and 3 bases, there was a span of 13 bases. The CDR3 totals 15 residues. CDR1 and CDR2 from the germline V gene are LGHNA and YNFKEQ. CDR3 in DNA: TGTGCCAGCAGCCAGGAACCGCAGGGGACAGATACGCAGTATTTT. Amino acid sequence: CASSQEPQGTDTQYF.

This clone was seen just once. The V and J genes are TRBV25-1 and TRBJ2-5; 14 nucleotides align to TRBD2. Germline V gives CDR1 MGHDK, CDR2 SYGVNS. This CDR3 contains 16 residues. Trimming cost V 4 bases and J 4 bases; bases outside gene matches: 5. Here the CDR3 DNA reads TGTGCCAGCAGTGTGACTAGCGGGGGGGCGGGAGAGACCCAGTACTTC. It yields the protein CASSVTSGGAGETQYF.

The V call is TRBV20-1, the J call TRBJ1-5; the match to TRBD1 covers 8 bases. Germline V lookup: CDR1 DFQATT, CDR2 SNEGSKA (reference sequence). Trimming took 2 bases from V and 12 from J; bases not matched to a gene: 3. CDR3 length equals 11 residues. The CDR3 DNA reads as TGCAGTGCTAGATCACAGGGGGTCCAGCATTTT. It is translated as CSARSQGVQHF.

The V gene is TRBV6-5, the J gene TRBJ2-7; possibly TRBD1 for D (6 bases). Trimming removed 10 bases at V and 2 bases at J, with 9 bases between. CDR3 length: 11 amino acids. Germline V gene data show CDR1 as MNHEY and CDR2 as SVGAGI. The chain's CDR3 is CATRTAYEQYF. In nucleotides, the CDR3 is TGTGCCACCCGGACAGCCTACGAGCAGTACTTC.

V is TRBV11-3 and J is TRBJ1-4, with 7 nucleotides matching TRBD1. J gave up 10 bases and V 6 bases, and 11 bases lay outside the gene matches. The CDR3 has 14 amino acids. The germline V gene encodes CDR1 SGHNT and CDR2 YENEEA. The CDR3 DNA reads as TGTGCCAGCAGGCTAGGACAGGCGGTCGGAAAACTGTTTTTT. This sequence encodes CASRLGQAVGKLFF.

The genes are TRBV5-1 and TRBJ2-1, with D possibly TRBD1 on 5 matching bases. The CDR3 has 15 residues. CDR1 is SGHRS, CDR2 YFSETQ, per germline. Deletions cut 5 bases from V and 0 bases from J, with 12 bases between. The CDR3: CASRDRPSSYNEQFF. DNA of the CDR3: TGCGCCAGCAGAGACAGACCTAGCTCCTACAATGAGCAGTTCTTC.

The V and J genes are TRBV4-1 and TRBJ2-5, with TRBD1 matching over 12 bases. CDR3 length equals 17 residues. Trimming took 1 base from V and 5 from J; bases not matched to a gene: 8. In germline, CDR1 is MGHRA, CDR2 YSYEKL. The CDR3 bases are TGCGCCAGCAGCCAAGGACCGGGACAGGGGGCTTCCGAGACCCAGTACTTC. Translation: CASSQGPGQGASETQYF.

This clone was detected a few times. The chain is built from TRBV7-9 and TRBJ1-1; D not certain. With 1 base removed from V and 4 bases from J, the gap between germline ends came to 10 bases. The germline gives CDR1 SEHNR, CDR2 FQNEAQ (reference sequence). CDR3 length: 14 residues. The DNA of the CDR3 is TGTGCCAGCAGCTTAGATCCTATGAGCACTGAAGCTTTCTTT. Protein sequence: CASSLDPMSTEAFF.

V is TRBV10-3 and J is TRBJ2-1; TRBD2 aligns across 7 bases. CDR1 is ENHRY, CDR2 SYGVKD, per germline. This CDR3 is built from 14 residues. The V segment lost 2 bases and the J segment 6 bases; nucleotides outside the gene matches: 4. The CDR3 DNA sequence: TGTGCCATCAGTGAGGCGGGGGTCATCAATGAGCAGTTCTTC. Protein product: CAISEAGVINEQFF.

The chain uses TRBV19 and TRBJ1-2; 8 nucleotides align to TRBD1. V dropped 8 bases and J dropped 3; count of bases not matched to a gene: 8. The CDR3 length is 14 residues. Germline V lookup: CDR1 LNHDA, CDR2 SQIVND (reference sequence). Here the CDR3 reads CASHRTGLDYGYTF. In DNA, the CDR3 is TGTGCCAGTCACCGGACAGGGCTGGACTATGGCTACACCTTC.

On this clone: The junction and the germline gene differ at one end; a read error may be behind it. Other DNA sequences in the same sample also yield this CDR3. CDR3 sequence reads: CAWSETGQSGELFF. CDR3 DNA sequence: TGTGCCTGGAGTGAGACAGGCCAATCCGGGGAACTGTTTTTT. The chain joins TRBV30 to TRBJ2-2; a possible D gene is TRBD1 (6 bases). The germline V gene has CDR1 GTSNPN and CDR2 SVGIG (reference sequence). This CDR3 contains 14 residues. The full variable domain, its missing parts supplied by reference TRBV30 and TRBJ2-2, is SQTIHQWPATLVQPVGSPLSLECTVEGTSNPNLYWYRQAAGRGLQLLFYSVGIGQISSEVPQNLSASRPQDRQFILSSKKLLLSDSGFYLCAWSETGQSGELFFGEGSRLTVL.

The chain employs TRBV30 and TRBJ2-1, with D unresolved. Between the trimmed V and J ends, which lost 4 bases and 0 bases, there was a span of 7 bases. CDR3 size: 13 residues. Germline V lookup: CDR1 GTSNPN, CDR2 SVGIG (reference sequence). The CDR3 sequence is CAWTKSSYNEQFF. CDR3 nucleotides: TGTGCCTGGACAAAGAGCTCCTACAATGAGCAGTTCTTC.